Below are 26 T cell receptor beta chains sequenced from a single sample in a study of response to subunit inactivated influenza vaccine. TCRdb reprocessed the RT-PCR reads via MiXCR and lists one record per CDR3 protein. The sample records 500,000 to 550,000 distinct CDR3 sequences, approximately 6.9% being singletons. The input for sequencing was PBMCs from blood, taken less than 30 months after vaccination. Receptors originate from a man between 50 and 69 years old who received an inactivated influenza vaccine.

Only a few counts were recorded for this clonotype. This rearrangement joins TRBV27 to TRBJ2-1; D may be TRBD2 (6 bases). CDR3 length equals 16 residues. V dropped 9 bases and J dropped 1 base, with 19 bases sitting between them. The germline CDR1 and CDR2 sequences are MNHEY and SMNVEV (reference sequence). The CDR3 nucleotides are TGTGCCAGTAGTCGAGGACTAACCTCATCCTACAATGAGCAGTTCTTC. Protein: CASSRGLTSSYNEQFF.

This clonotype has at least ten counts. J is TRBJ1-6 and V is TRBV7-9; perhaps TRBD1 as D (6 bases). There are 15 residues in the CDR3. The germline V gene has CDR1 SEHNR and CDR2 FQNEAQ (reference sequence). Trimming stripped 5 bases from V and 9 bases from J, with 17 bases between. The CDR3, as DNA: TGTGCCAGCAGCGCCGATGCCGGGGGCAGTTCACCCCTCCACTTT. Translation gives CASSADAGGSSPLHF.

This chain links TRBV5-1 with TRBJ2-3, with 12 nucleotides matching TRBD2. V shed 2 bases and J 6 bases; nucleotides not matched to a gene: 7. The CDR3 extends over 16 amino acids. CDR1 and CDR2 (germline): SGHRS, YFSETQ. The CDR3 here is CASSFVTSGRLDTQYF. In DNA, the CDR3 is TGCGCCAGCAGCTTTGTGACTAGCGGGAGATTGGATACGCAGTATTTT.

This clonotype came up a few times. V and J are TRBV24-1 and TRBJ2-1; perhaps D is TRBD1 or TRBD2 (6 bases each). Germline V gene lookup returns CDR1 KGHDR and CDR2 SFDVKD. The CDR3 spans 15 residues. Trimming took off 4 bases at V and 7 bases at J, with 16 bases between the two ends. The CDR3 protein is CATSDGISGANEQFF. CDR3 nucleotide sequence: TGTGCCACCAGTGACGGGATCTCGGGGGCAAATGAGCAGTTCTTC.

The chain has TRBV7-6 and TRBJ2-5, with D possibly called TRBD1 or TRBD2 (6 bases each). CDR1 and CDR2 from the germline V gene are SGHVS and FNYEAQ. V lost 5 bases to trimming and J lost 4 bases, with 17 bases between them. This CDR3 is 15 amino acids long. CDR3 sequence: CASSHLIQGGETQYF. DNA of the CDR3: TGTGCCAGCAGCCATCTCATACAGGGAGGAGAGACCCAGTACTTC.

The V and J genes are TRBV15 and TRBJ1-5; D is possibly TRBD1 (6 bases). The CDR3 length is 15 residues. The germline gives CDR1 LNHNV, CDR2 YYDKDF (reference sequence). Trimming stripped 3 bases from V and 4 bases from J, with 13 bases between. CDR3 region: CATSRGAGGNQPQHF. In nucleotides, the CDR3 is TGTGCCACCAGCAGGGGGGCAGGTGGGAATCAGCCCCAGCATTTT.

This clonotype was seen repeatedly, ten times or more. The CDR3 reads CASSFPVTGQETQYF. The CDR3, as DNA: TGCGCCAGCAGCTTCCCCGTGACGGGCCAAGAGACCCAGTACTTC. This chain uses TRBV5-1 with TRBJ2-5; D not certain. The CDR3 is 15 amino acids. Trimming took 2 bases from V and 1 from J, leaving 12 bases between them. Germline V gives CDR1 SGHRS, CDR2 YFSETQ.

This clonotype was counted many times. The chain is built from TRBV6-1 and TRBJ1-5; D is possibly TRBD1 (5 bases). The V and J ends lost 6 bases and 4 bases respectively, with 10 bases between them. The CDR3 runs 13 residues. Germline values: CDR1 MNHNS, CDR2 SASEGT. DNA of the CDR3: TGTGCCAGCAGCCGACAGCAAAATCAGCCCCAGCATTTT. This gives the protein CASSRQQNQPQHF.

Ten or more counts support this clonotype. J is TRBJ2-1 and V is TRBV7-2, with D unclear. The V end was cut by 1 base, the J end by 7 bases, with 11 bases between. The V gene's germline CDR1 is SGHTA and CDR2 FQGNSA. This CDR3 region has 14 residues. The CDR3: CASSLGMAQNEQFF. The CDR3 coding sequence is TGTGCCAGCAGCTTAGGGATGGCCCAGAATGAGCAGTTCTTC.

In its sample, this clonotype was seen once. This chain uses TRBV18 with TRBJ1-4; D gene unclear. Germline V CDR1 and CDR2: KGHSH, LQKENI. V lost 3 bases and J 7 bases, leaving 18 bases between the germline ends. The CDR3 length is 16 residues. The CDR3: CASSPPKTGFGEKLFF. CDR3 nucleotide sequence: TGTGCCAGCTCACCCCCGAAGACCGGGTTTGGTGAAAAACTGTTTTTT.

This chain connects TRBV16 to TRBJ1-1; no reliable D call. The CDR3 covers 14 residues. CDR1 KGHSY and CDR2 FQNENV come from the germline V gene. The V gene lost 3 bases and the J gene lost 3 bases, with 11 bases spanning the gap. The CDR3 DNA follows: TGTGCCAGCAGCCAGCGCCTTGGGGACACTGAAGCTTTCTTT. The encoded protein is CASSQRLGDTEAFF.

The table lists this clonotype with a few counts. This chain uses TRBV6-5 with TRBJ2-2; 8 bases align to TRBD2. Germline trimming cut 0 bases from V and 4 bases from J; bases unmatched to any gene: 1. Germline-derived CDR1 and CDR2 are MNHEY and SVGAGI. This CDR3 comprises 15 residues. CDR3 sequence: CASSYSSGSTGELFF. CDR3 nucleotides: TGTGCCAGCAGTTACTCCAGCGGGAGCACCGGGGAGCTGTTTTTT.

This clonotype was seen many times. The rearrangement links TRBV29-1 to TRBJ2-7, with 8 bases that match TRBD2. Germline CDR1 and CDR2: SQVTM and ANQGSEA. Trimming cost V 4 bases and J 4 bases; bases outside gene matches: 6. The CDR3 totals 13 residues. CDR3 region: CSVVLAGAYEQYF. As DNA, the CDR3 is TGCAGCGTTGTCCTAGCGGGCGCTTACGAGCAGTACTTC.

This clonotype was found a few times. The V gene is TRBV20-1, the J gene TRBJ1-4; D unclear. Germline CDR1 and CDR2: DFQATT and SNEGSKA (reference sequence). V was pared by 6 bases and J by 3 bases, with 20 bases between. The CDR3 has 16 residues. The CDR3 loop reads CSAPLRAPRANEKLFF. The CDR3 nucleotides are TGCAGTGCCCCTTTAAGAGCCCCGAGAGCTAATGAAAAACTGTTTTTT.

This clonotype showed up just a few times. The V and J genes are TRBV6-2 or TRBV6-3 and TRBJ1-1; 10 bases fit TRBD1. The CDR3 is 15 amino acids. The germline gives CDR1 MNHEY, CDR2 SVGEGT. The J segment lost 10 bases and the V segment lost 3 bases, leaving 11 bases of the junction unmatched. The CDR3 reads CASSYFGTGDISAFF. The CDR3 DNA follows: TGTGCCAGCAGTTATTTCGGGACAGGGGATATCTCAGCTTTCTTT.

This clonotype was observed a handful of times. The genes are TRBV5-1 and TRBJ2-2; D ambiguous. V lost 0 bases, J lost 5 bases, and 11 bases lay in between. Germline assignment: CDR1 SGHRS and CDR2 YFSETQ. The length of the CDR3 is 15 residues. The CDR3 DNA reads TGCGCCAGCAGCTTGGAGGCGCGGAAGACCGGGGAGCTGTTTTTT. Its protein product is CASSLEARKTGELFF. Full variable domain (outside the CDR3, taken from reference TRBV5-1 and TRBJ2-2): KAGVTQTPRYLIKTRGQQVTLSCSPISGHRSVSWYQQTPGQGLQFLFEYFSETQRNKGNFPGRFSGRQFSNSRSEMNVSTLELGDSALYLCASSLEARKTGELFFGEGSRLTVL.

Of note for this clonotype: This may stem from a read error, because a much larger clone lies one nucleotide away. The J gene is TRBJ2-3, the V gene TRBV5-1; 11 bases are shared with TRBD2. In germline, CDR1 is SGHRS, CDR2 YFSETQ. The CDR3 runs to 15 residues. CDR3 nucleotide sequence: TGCGTCAGCAGCGGGGTAGCGGGGGGGCCAGATACGCAGTATTTT. It encodes CVSSGVAGGPDTQYF.

The sample holds a few counts of this clonotype. This sequence joins TRBV7-9 and TRBJ1-2; 7 nucleotides align to TRBD1. This CDR3 is built from 13 residues. Germline V gene sequence: CDR1 SEHNR, CDR2 FQNEAQ (reference sequence). V was pared by 7 bases and J by 8 bases, with 10 bases of the junction left unmatched. CDR3 amino acids: CASTASTGVGYTF. As DNA, the CDR3 is TGTGCCAGCACCGCGTCCACAGGGGTCGGCTACACCTTC.

A few counts support this clonotype. This chain joins TRBV5-1 and TRBJ2-5, with TRBD1 matching over 9 bases. Losses at the gene ends were 2 bases for V and 1 base for J; bases not matched to a gene: 3. Germline loops: CDR1 SGHRS, CDR2 YFSETQ. The CDR3 runs to 15 residues. The CDR3 DNA reads TGCGCCAGCAGCTTACAGGGGGCTAGCCAAGAGACCCAGTACTTC. Residues: CASSLQGASQETQYF.

This clonotype was seen only a few times. V is TRBV19 and J is TRBJ2-6, with D unresolved. CDR1 is LNHDA, CDR2 SQIVND, per germline (reference sequence). The V end was cut by 4 bases, the J end by 0 bases, with 13 bases between. CDR3 length: 17 residues. CDR3 nucleotide sequence: TGTGCCAGTAGTACACCACGCCATATCTCTGGGGCCAACGTCCTGACTTTC. Encoded protein: CASSTPRHISGANVLTF. Full variable domain (outside the CDR3, taken from reference TRBV19 and TRBJ2-6): DGGITQSPKYLFRKEGQNVTLSCEQNLNHDAMYWYRQDPGQGLRLIYYSQIVNDFQKGDIAEGYSVSREKKESFPLTVTSAQKNPTAFYLCASSTPRHISGANVLTFGAGSRLTVL.

The chain is built from TRBV12-3 or TRBV12-4 and TRBJ1-3; D remains ambiguous. The CDR3 sequence is 15 residues long. The V end lost 5 bases, the J end lost 0 bases, and 11 bases lay between the germline ends. The CDR3 sequence: CASSTLGISGNTIYF. The CDR3 DNA reads TGTGCCAGCAGTACATTGGGTATCTCTGGAAACACCATATATTTT.

The chain couples TRBV6-5 to TRBJ2-7; the D is unclear. This CDR3 comprises 12 residues. Between the trimmed V and J ends, which lost 5 bases and 6 bases, there was a span of 11 bases. Germline V gives CDR1 MNHEY, CDR2 SVGAGI. The CDR3 spells CASSQLGSEQYF. CDR3 bases: TGTGCCAGCAGTCAGCTAGGATCCGAGCAGTACTTC.

The chain carries TRBV6-2 or TRBV6-3 and TRBJ1-5, with 9 bases identical to TRBD1. The CDR3 length is 16 residues. Germline CDR1 is MNHEY and CDR2 is SVGEGT. V dropped 2 bases and J dropped 1; count of bases not matched to a gene: 3. The CDR3 reads CASSYLGQGSNQPQHF. The CDR3 region has the DNA TGTGCCAGCAGTTACCTAGGACAGGGGAGCAATCAGCCCCAGCATTTT.

This sequence joins TRBV29-1 and TRBJ2-2; maybe TRBD2 (5 bases). V lost 3 bases to trimming and J lost 7 bases, with 15 bases between them. CDR3 length: 14 amino acids. The germline V gene has CDR1 SQVTM and CDR2 ANQGSEA. The CDR3 spells CSVDLSGTGGELFF. The CDR3 DNA reads TGCAGCGTTGATCTCTCGGGAACGGGCGGGGAGCTGTTTTTT.

This clonotype appeared many times. This chain connects TRBV2 to TRBJ2-1, with unresolved D. V lost 3 bases to trimming and J lost 0 bases, with 15 bases between them. CDR1 SNHLY and CDR2 FYNNEI come from the germline V gene. The length of the CDR3 is 17 residues. The CDR3 nucleotides read TGTGCCAGCAGTGAGATGGGAATTACGAGCTCCTACAATGAGCAGTTCTTC. It translates to CASSEMGITSSYNEQFF.

This chain joins TRBV24-1 and TRBJ2-1; 9 bases fit TRBD1. Losses at the gene ends were 4 bases for V and 7 bases for J; bases not matched to a gene: 7. Germline-derived CDR1 and CDR2 are KGHDR and SFDVKD. CDR3 length equals 15 residues. The CDR3 region is CATSETGQGGNEQFF. CDR3 nucleotide sequence: TGTGCCACCAGTGAAACGGGACAGGGAGGTAATGAGCAGTTCTTC.